The 18 T cell receptor beta chains reported below all come from one sample, sequenced in a study of shared clonotypes between healthy human individuals. Sequenced by immunoSEQ multiplex PCR; TCRdb stores in-frame clones only, minus some. Of about 500,000 clones in the sample, over 60% were seen once. Sequences were obtained from PBMCs. The source of these receptors is a woman in her forties in good health. Some clones in this sample may be carry-over from other donors' samples.

This clone was observed once. The chain joins TRBV2 to TRBJ2-4; TRBD1 matches at 8 bases. Trimming at V came to 2 bases and at J to 6 bases, leaving 3 bases not matched to a gene. CDR3 size: 14 residues. CDR1 is SNHLY and CDR2 is FYNNEI in the germline V gene. CDR3 in amino acids: CASSETGTGNIQYF. For the CDR3, the DNA is TGTGCCAGCAGTGAAACAGGGACAGGAAACATTCAGTACTTC.

In this sample, this clone turned up a few times. It may be a read error: a sequence one base away is much more abundant. V gene TRBV6-6 combines with J gene TRBJ2-2; D is uncertain. Trimming took off 4 bases at V and 4 bases at J, with 1 base between the two ends. Germline values: CDR1 MNHNY, CDR2 SVGAGI (reference sequence). The CDR3 contains 11 residues. CDR3 in amino acids: CASSSTGELFF. CDR3 DNA: TGTGCCAGCAGTTCCACCGGGGAGCTGTTTTTT.

The gene calls are TRBV5-1 and TRBJ1-4; 7 bases match TRBD1. CDR3 length: 14 residues. Germline V gene sequence: CDR1 SGHRS, CDR2 YFSETQ. V shed 4 bases, J shed 4 bases, and the junction held 4 bases outside the gene matches. In DNA, the CDR3 is TGCGCCAGCAGCCAGGGACAGAATAATGAAAAACTGTTTTTT. Protein: CASSQGQNNEKLFF.

The chain carries TRBV28 and TRBJ2-7, with D possibly being TRBD2 (6 bases). Per the germline V gene, CDR1 is MDHEN and CDR2 is SYDVKM. CDR3 size: 14 residues. Trimming pared 4 bases from V and 4 bases from J, leaving 14 bases between. The CDR3 here is CASSSGRTTYEQYF. The CDR3 nucleotides read TGTGCCAGCAGTTCGGGGAGGACCACTTACGAGCAGTACTTC.

A word on this clone: With a far larger clone one base away, a read error is the likely cause. Other nucleotide sequences from this sample produce the same CDR3. J is TRBJ2-7 and V is TRBV29-1; D is perhaps TRBD1 or TRBD2 (5 bases each). CDR3 length equals 20 residues. Germline V gives CDR1 SQVTM, CDR2 ANQGSEA. V was pared by 3 bases and J by 0 bases, with 30 bases between. CDR3 sequence reads: CSVEAWAEAGTRQSSYEQYF. In nucleotides, the CDR3 is TGCAGCGTTGAGGCCTGGGCAGAGGCGGGTACCCGACAGAGCTCCTACGAGCAGTACTTC.

The genes are TRBV15 and TRBJ2-3; the D gene is possibly TRBD2 (6 bases). Germline V gene lookup returns CDR1 LNHNV and CDR2 YYDKDF (reference sequence). This CDR3 is built from 15 residues. V lost 3 bases and J 3 bases, leaving 13 bases between the germline ends. The CDR3 protein is CATSSHGSLTDTQYF. The CDR3 coding sequence is TGTGCCACCAGCAGCCACGGGAGCTTAACAGATACGCAGTATTTT.

CDR3 sequence (DNA): TGTGCCAGCAGCCCCTCGGGGGGGACGAACACTGAAGCTTTCTTT. Protein: CASSPSGGTNTEAFF. V is TRBV7-9 and J is TRBJ1-1, with D maybe TRBD1 (5 bases). The CDR3 runs 15 residues. The V and J ends lost 5 bases and 1 base respectively, with 14 bases between them. Germline V gene data show CDR1 as SEHNR and CDR2 as FQNEAQ (reference sequence).

The gene calls are TRBV19 and TRBJ1-5; D is ambiguous. Between the trimmed V and J ends, which lost 3 bases and 1 base, there was a span of 10 bases. The CDR3 is made up of 15 amino acids. CDR1 LNHDA and CDR2 SQIVND come from the germline V gene (reference sequence). The CDR3 DNA follows: TGTGCCAGTAGTATGAGGAGGGAAAGCAATCAGCCCCAGCATTTT. This sequence encodes CASSMRRESNQPQHF.

To note about this clone: A read error likely explains this, since a far larger clone differs by one base. The rearrangement joins TRBV30 to TRBJ2-5; 7 nucleotides align to TRBD2. CDR3 length equals 13 residues. Germline V gives CDR1 GTSNPN, CDR2 SVGIG (reference sequence). Written as DNA, the CDR3 is TGTGCCTGGAGTGTACTGGGGGACTACGAGCAGCACTTC. It is translated as CAWSVLGDYEQHF. Filled out from reference TRBV30 and TRBJ2-5, the complete variable domain reads SQTIHQWPATLVQPVGSPLSLECTVEGTSNPNLYWYRQAAGRGLQLLFYSVGIGQISSEVPQNLSASRPQDRQFILSSKKLLLSDSGFYLCAWSVLGDYEQHFGPGTRLLVL.

A remark on this clone: A much larger clone differs by one base, so this may be a read error. The V and J genes are TRBV21-1 and TRBJ2-1. TRBV21-1 is annotated as a pseudogene. This CDR3 is 16 amino acids long. The chain's CDR3 is CASSKAGTSSYNGQFF. CDR3 in DNA: TGTGCCAGCAGCAAAGCAGGGACGAGTTCCTACAATGGGCAGTTCTTC.

V usage is TRBV27 and J usage is TRBJ2-3; a possible D gene is TRBD2 (6 bases). Germline assignment: CDR1 MNHEY and CDR2 SMNVEV (reference sequence). V lost 4 bases, J lost 4 bases, and 9 bases lay in between. The CDR3 runs to 13 residues. CDR3 sequence (DNA): TGTGCCAGCAGTTCCCGACTAGCAGATACGCAGTATTTT. This gives the protein CASSSRLADTQYF.

A remark on this clone: This likely traces to a read error, being one base from a far larger clone. Within the sample, other DNA sequences also encode this same CDR3. The chain has TRBV6-6 and TRBJ1-1; the D is unclear. The CDR3 runs 12 residues. The V gene lost 0 bases and the J gene lost 3 bases, with 2 bases spanning the gap. Germline CDR1 MNHNY, CDR2 SVGAGI (reference sequence). CDR3 DNA sequence: TGTGCCAGCAGTTACTCCCACACTGAAGCTTTCTTT. It yields the protein CASSYSHTEAFF.

On this clone itself: This sequence is one base from a far larger clone and is likely a read error. Because the CDR3 is missing its conserved closing phenylalanine or tryptophan, this is likely a read error. The chain joins TRBV5-1 to TRBJ2-7; 7 nucleotides align to TRBD1. Per the germline V gene, CDR1 is SGHRS and CDR2 is YFSETQ. V gave up 4 bases and J gave up 4 bases; unmatched junction bases: 11. The CDR3 length is 15 residues. CDR3 amino acids: CASSPRSDRVYEQYL. The CDR3 DNA reads TGCGCCAGCAGCCCCAGATCCGACAGGGTATACGAGCAGTACCTC.

The chain employs TRBV5-1 and TRBJ2-1; TRBD2 is a possible D gene (6 bases). CDR3 length: 14 amino acids. The germline V gene encodes CDR1 SGHRS and CDR2 YFSETQ. Trimming removed 1 base at V and 6 bases at J, with 11 bases between. CDR3 protein: CASSLLPGGNEQFF. The CDR3 DNA reads as TGCGCCAGCAGCTTGCTACCCGGGGGCAATGAGCAGTTCTTC. Based on the CDR3 plus reference TRBV5-1 and TRBJ2-1, the full variable domain is KAGVTQTPRYLIKTRGQQVTLSCSPISGHRSVSWYQQTPGQGLQFLFEYFSETQRNKGNFPGRFSGRQFSNSRSEMNVSTLELGDSALYLCASSLLPGGNEQFFGPGTRLTVL.

This clone was seen a few times. This chain joins TRBV7-9 and TRBJ2-7; D is ambiguous. The CDR3 contains 12 residues. Trimming pared 5 bases from V and 5 bases from J, leaving 10 bases between. Germline loops: CDR1 SEHNR, CDR2 FQNEAQ (reference sequence). CDR3 sequence reads: CASSPHGDEQYF. The CDR3 DNA reads TGTGCCAGCAGCCCCCATGGGGACGAGCAGTACTTC.

In regard to this clone: Other nucleotide sequences in the sample specify the same CDR3. V and J are TRBV2 and TRBJ2-7; 7 bases line up with TRBD2. There are 13 residues in the CDR3. V shed 7 bases and J 1 base; nucleotides not matched to a gene: 4. Germline values: CDR1 SNHLY, CDR2 FYNNEI. The CDR3 DNA reads TGTGCCAGCATTGCGGGAGTATCCTACGAGCAGTACTTC. Translated, it gives CASIAGVSYEQYF.

The rearrangement links TRBV7-3 to TRBJ2-1; D is uncertain. The CDR3 is 13 amino acids. V dropped 5 bases and J dropped 1 base, with 6 bases sitting between them. The V gene's germline CDR1 is SGHTA and CDR2 FQGTGA. The CDR3: CASSQRSYNEQFF. The CDR3 DNA is TGTGCCAGCAGCCAACGGTCCTACAATGAGCAGTTCTTC.

CDR3 DNA: TGCAGCGTTAAAGTTTGGGGGGAGGGCGCAGATACGCAGTATTTT. This sequence encodes CSVKVWGEGADTQYF. This chain links TRBV29-1 with TRBJ2-3; 7 bases match TRBD2. Germline assignment: CDR1 SQVTM and CDR2 ANQGSEA. This CDR3 is built from 15 residues. V shed 5 bases and J 4 bases; nucleotides not matched to a gene: 12.